Listed here are 23 T cell receptor beta chains from one sample, sequenced in a study of metastatic and nonmetastatic thyroid tumors. Not a single patient had been given any form of treatment at any point before undergoing thyroid surgery. TCRdb re-called clones via MiXCR from the PCR reads. This table holds tens of thousands of clones, about 12% found once. The sample consisted of blood. The source of these receptors is a male donor with papillary thyroid cancer or a benign thyroid nodule (not recorded which). Some clones in this sample may be carry-over from other donors' samples.

This clone was observed a handful of times. It may be a read error: a sequence one base away is much more abundant. CDR3 in amino acids: CAGSLTQYQETQYF. Here the CDR3 DNA reads TGTGCCGGCAGCCTAACACAGTACCAAGAGACCCAGTACTTC. The genes are TRBV13 and TRBJ2-5; D not resolved. The germline gives CDR1 PRHDT, CDR2 FYEKMQ (reference sequence). The CDR3 sequence is 14 residues long.

This clone was counted only a few times. This sequence may be a read error, since a much larger clone differs from it by one base. The rearrangement uses TRBV29-1 and TRBJ2-1; either TRBD1 or TRBD2 may supply D (7 bases each). Per the germline V gene, CDR1 is SQVTM and CDR2 is ANQGSEA. The CDR3 is 13 amino acids. Trimming pared 8 bases from V and 9 bases from J, leaving 20 bases between. CDR3 DNA sequence: TGCAGCCACAGCGGGATGGCAGGGGGTGAGCAGTTCTTC. Protein: CSHSGMAGGEQFF.

This clone has just a few counts. The chain joins TRBV12-3 or TRBV12-4 to TRBJ2-7; 7 bases match TRBD1. Trimming took 6 bases from V and 3 from J; bases not matched to a gene: 8. The CDR3 loop spans 14 amino acids. For the CDR3, the DNA is TGTGCCAGCAGCTCAACAGGGGTAGACTACGAGCAGTACTTC. It is translated as CASSSTGVDYEQYF.

This clone was recorded many times. This chain links TRBV29-1 with TRBJ1-2, with 7 nucleotides matching TRBD1. The V segment lost 5 bases and the J segment 6 bases; nucleotides outside the gene matches: 6. CDR1 is SQVTM and CDR2 is ANQGSEA in the germline V gene. The CDR3 loop spans 12 amino acids. In nucleotides, the CDR3 is TGCAGCGTTCGATCCGACAGGGATGGCTACACCTTC. It is translated as CSVRSDRDGYTF.

With regard to this clone: This sequence may be a read error, since a much larger clone differs from it by one base. The sample contains more than one DNA sequence encoding this CDR3. The chain recombines TRBV18 with TRBJ1-2, with D unresolved. CDR3 length: 14 amino acids. CDR1 KGHSH and CDR2 LQKENI come from the germline V gene. Between the trimmed V and J ends, which lost 3 bases and 2 bases, there was a span of 10 bases. CDR3 protein: CASSPNGVNYGYTF. CDR3 DNA sequence: TGTGCCAGCTCACCGAACGGTGTCAACTATGGCTACACCTTC.

In its sample, this clone was seen many times. The gene calls are TRBV5-1 and TRBJ2-7; D possibly uses TRBD1 or TRBD2 (6 bases each). Looked up from germline, CDR1 is SGHRS and CDR2 is YFSETQ. The CDR3 loop spans 16 amino acids. V gave up 1 base and J gave up 6 bases, with 20 bases separating them. The CDR3 sequence: CASSLRTVMDGGEQYF. DNA for the CDR3: TGCGCCAGCAGCTTGCGGACAGTAATGGACGGGGGCGAGCAGTACTTC.

This clone was seen at least ten times. The chain combines TRBV29-1 with TRBJ2-7; D gene uncertain. Trimming shortened V by 2 bases and J by 5 bases, and 10 bases separated the two germline ends. The CDR3 is 12 amino acids. Per germline, CDR1 SQVTM and CDR2 ANQGSEA. CDR3: CSVEQVGDEQYF. Here the CDR3 DNA reads TGCAGCGTTGAACAGGTGGGCGACGAGCAGTACTTC.

This clone was picked up many times. The J gene is TRBJ2-3, the V gene TRBV20-1; 11 positions match TRBD2. This CDR3 comprises 16 residues. Germline assignment: CDR1 DFQATT and CDR2 SNEGSKA (reference sequence). V lost 2 bases to trimming and J lost 0 bases; unmatched junction nucleotides: 4. Here the CDR3 DNA reads TGCAGTGCTAGACTATCTAGCGGGGGGAGCACAGATACGCAGTATTTT. Translated, it gives CSARLSSGGSTDTQYF.

Only a few counts were recorded for this clone. V usage is TRBV6-2 or TRBV6-3 and J usage is TRBJ2-5; D might be TRBD2 (6 bases). With 7 bases removed from V and 5 bases from J, the gap between germline ends came to 17 bases. The V gene's germline CDR1 is MNHEY and CDR2 SVGEGT. CDR3 length: 14 residues. The CDR3 DNA is TGTGCCAGCAAACAGGACGGGAGTGGGGAGACCCAGTACTTC. It yields the protein CASKQDGSGETQYF.

This clone was observed at least ten times. The CDR3 DNA follows: TGCGCCAGCAGCTCCTCAAGCGGGGTGGCCTACAATGAGCAGTTCTTC. Protein sequence: CASSSSSGVAYNEQFF. This chain connects TRBV5-1 to TRBJ2-1, with 7 bases fitting TRBD2. J lost 2 bases, V lost 3 bases, and 8 bases had no gene match. The V gene's germline CDR1 is SGHRS and CDR2 YFSETQ. This CDR3 contains 16 residues.

This clone was seen ten or more times. The chain joins TRBV20-1 to TRBJ2-7; the match to TRBD2 covers 8 bases. Looked up from germline, CDR1 is DFQATT and CDR2 is SNEGSKA (reference sequence). V shed 3 bases and J 4 bases; nucleotides not matched to a gene: 8. The CDR3 loop spans 14 amino acids. The CDR3 nucleotides read TGCAGTGCTAGTCTGGGACTAGGGATATACGAGCAGTACTTC. Translation: CSASLGLGIYEQYF.

At least ten counts were recorded for this clone. V is TRBV4-3 and J is TRBJ2-1, with D tentatively TRBD1 (6 bases). The CDR3 spans 15 residues. The V end lost 4 bases, the J end lost 5 bases, and 15 bases lay between the germline ends. Germline CDR1 and CDR2: LGHNA and YSLEER. The CDR3 loop is CASSREQGMDNEQFF. CDR3 nucleotide sequence: TGCGCCAGCAGCCGAGAACAGGGAATGGACAATGAGCAGTTCTTC.

This clone was seen repeatedly, ten times or more. The chain uses TRBV4-1 and TRBJ2-3, with TRBD2 matching over 7 bases. Germline loops: CDR1 MGHRA, CDR2 YSYEKL. With 4 bases clipped from V and 0 bases from J, the junction kept 4 bases outside the gene matches. The CDR3 extends over 15 amino acids. CDR3 residues: CASSLERGSTDTQYF. In nucleotides, the CDR3 is TGCGCCAGCAGCCTAGAGCGGGGAAGCACAGATACGCAGTATTTT.

Details on this clone: A single base separates this from a much larger clone, so it may be a read error. The sample carries other DNA sequences with the same CDR3. CDR3 region: CASSPLWGTGGEQPQHF. The CDR3 region has the DNA TGTGCCAGCAGCCCCCTCTGGGGGACAGGGGGGGAGCAGCCTCAGCATTTT. V gene TRBV12-3 or TRBV12-4 combines with J gene TRBJ1-5; TRBD1 aligns across 11 bases. CDR3 length: 17 amino acids.

On this clone itself: Given a much more abundant clone one base away, this may be a read error. The chain employs TRBV5-1 and TRBJ2-7; D uncertain. This CDR3 comprises 11 residues. Trimming stripped 3 bases from V and 2 bases from J, with 3 bases between. The germline V gene has CDR1 SGHRS and CDR2 YFSETQ. The CDR3 sequence is CASSSTYEQYF. The CDR3 nucleotides are TGCGCCAGCAGCTCCACCTACGAGCAGTACTTC. Full variable domain (missing parts from reference TRBV5-1 and TRBJ2-7): KAGVTQTPRYLIKTRGQQVTLSCSPISGHRSVSWYQQTPGQGLQFLFEYFSETQRNKGNFPGRFSGRQFSNSRSEMNVSTLELGDSALYLCASSSTYEQYFGPGTRLTVT.

This clone was recorded at least ten times. The chain has TRBV28 and TRBJ2-5, with D unresolved. The germline gives CDR1 MDHEN, CDR2 SYDVKM. The CDR3 length is 13 residues. The V gene lost 3 bases and the J gene lost 2 bases, with 7 bases spanning the gap. This CDR3 is CASSLYIQETQYF. The CDR3 DNA follows: TGTGCCAGCAGTTTGTACATTCAAGAGACCCAGTACTTC.

The chain links TRBV20-1 to TRBJ2-5; no reliable D call. This CDR3 has 18 residues. Trimming cost V 3 bases and J 1 base, with 24 bases left between them. Germline V gene lookup returns CDR1 DFQATT and CDR2 SNEGSKA (reference sequence). DNA for the CDR3: TGCAGTGCTAGGGGCCCGTACGGACGACGGACCACCCAAGAGACCCAGTACTTC. Residues: CSARGPYGRRTTQETQYF.

A remark on this clone: Relative to the germline gene, one junction end is altered; a read error may explain this. This chain uses TRBV6-2 or TRBV6-3 with TRBJ1-5, with 8 bases matching TRBD1. This CDR3 contains 14 residues. Germline V gene sequence: CDR1 MNHEY, CDR2 SVGEGT. In DNA form, the CDR3 reads TGTGTCAGCAGTTACAACGACAGGGGAAAGCCCCAGCATTTT. It encodes CVSSYNDRGKPQHF.

By sample fraction, this clone is medium-sized (0.01 to 0.1%). The chain combines TRBV6-1 with TRBJ2-7; 11 positions agree with TRBD1. Germline trimming cut 6 bases from V and 2 bases from J; bases unmatched to any gene: 6. Germline V CDR1 and CDR2: MNHNS, SASEGT. The CDR3 is 15 amino acids. CDR3 loop: CASRQQGQGAYEQYF. The CDR3 bases are TGTGCCAGCAGACAACAGGGACAGGGGGCCTACGAGCAGTACTTC.

J is TRBJ2-5 and V is TRBV20-1, with unresolved D. The end of the DNA is better explained by TRBJ2-1, so the J call may be wrong. The V gene's germline CDR1 is DFQATT and CDR2 SNEGSKA (reference sequence). The CDR3 contains 14 residues. The CDR3 DNA follows: TGCAGTGCCCCGACTGGCGGATCGAACAATGAGCAGTTCTTC. It translates to CSAPTGGSNNEQFF.

The sample holds many counts of this clone. This chain joins TRBV6-1 and TRBJ1-4; D is possibly TRBD1 (5 bases). This CDR3 region has 13 residues. The germline V gene has CDR1 MNHNS and CDR2 SASEGT. The V end lost 8 bases, the J end lost 6 bases, and 13 bases lay between the germline ends. The chain's CDR3 is CASRGSIDEKLFF. Written as DNA, the CDR3 is TGTGCCAGCCGGGGCAGTATCGATGAAAAACTGTTTTTT.

This clone was observed at least ten times. The chain uses TRBV29-1 and TRBJ2-7; D ambiguous. This CDR3 has 12 residues. Germline-derived CDR1 and CDR2 are SQVTM and ANQGSEA. Trimming left V 4 bases short and J 0 bases short, with 7 bases between. DNA of the CDR3: TGCAGCGTTGCTCACAGCTCCTACGAGCAGTACTTC. Translated: CSVAHSSYEQYF.

This clone has at least ten counts. The J gene is TRBJ2-5, the V gene TRBV27; 11 positions match TRBD2. Trimming removed 8 bases from V and 4 bases from J; junction bases left unmatched: 9. The CDR3 consists of 15 residues. The germline V gene has CDR1 MNHEY and CDR2 SMNVEV (reference sequence). The CDR3 region has the DNA TGTGCCAGCGGATTTCCAGGACTAGCGGGAGAGACCCAGTACTTC. This translates into CASGFPGLAGETQYF.